This T cell receptor (beta chain) was sequenced during a study of cytomegalovirus exposure and HLA in healthy donors. Study-level background: As an earlier analysis found, around 170 million T cells yielded around 110 million unique TCR beta sequences.

The PCR was carried out with 60 Vbeta primers and 13 Jbeta primers. Clones were read by immunoSEQ multiplex PCR, and TCRdb kept only the in-frame ones, dropping some. The sample includes more than 200,000 clones, around 64% of them seen just once. The V end was cut by 5 bases, the J end by 6 bases, with 22 bases between. The CDR3 consists of 16 residues. Germline V gene sequence: CDR1 SNHLY, CDR2 FYNNEI. What was sequenced was PBMCs. This chain uses TRBV2 with TRBJ1-2; TRBD1 is a possible D gene (6 bases). The source is a man between 35 and 55 years old in good health and CMV-seropositive. The CDR3 region has the DNA TGTGCCAGCAGTTTCTATTCGGGGGGGGCGCGGAATGGCTACACCTTC. As protein: CASSFYSGGARNGYTF.